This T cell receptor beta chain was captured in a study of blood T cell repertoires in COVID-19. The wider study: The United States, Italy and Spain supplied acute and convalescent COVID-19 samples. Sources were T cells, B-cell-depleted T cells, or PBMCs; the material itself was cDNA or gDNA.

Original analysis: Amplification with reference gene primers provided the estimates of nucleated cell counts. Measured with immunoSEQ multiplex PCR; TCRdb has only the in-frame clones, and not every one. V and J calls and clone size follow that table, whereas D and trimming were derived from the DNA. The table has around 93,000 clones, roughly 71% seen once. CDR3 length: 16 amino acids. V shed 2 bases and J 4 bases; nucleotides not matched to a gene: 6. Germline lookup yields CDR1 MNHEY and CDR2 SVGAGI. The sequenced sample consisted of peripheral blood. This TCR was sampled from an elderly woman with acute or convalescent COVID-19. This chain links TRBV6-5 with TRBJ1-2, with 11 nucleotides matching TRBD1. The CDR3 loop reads CASSYGGQGAGYGYTF. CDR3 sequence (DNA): TGTGCCAGCAGTTACGGTGGACAGGGGGCGGGCTATGGCTACACCTTC.